These 7 T cell receptor beta chains originate from one sample sequenced in a study of cytomegalovirus exposure and HLA in healthy donors. The PCR was carried out with 60 Vbeta primers and 13 Jbeta primers. Profiling relied on immunoSEQ multiplex PCR, and the TCRdb table lists in-frame clones only, not all of them. In the table there are 150,000 to 250,000 clones, about 82% of which are singletons. Material for sequencing was PBMCs. The source of these receptors is a woman in her forties or fifties in good health and CMV-seronegative.

The CDR3 nucleotides read TGTGCCAGTAGAGGGGCGGGAGTAGATTACAGAGAGACCCAGTACTTC. This translates into CASRGAGVDYRETQYF. The chain employs TRBV19 and TRBJ2-5, with TRBD2 matching 7 bases. V lost 6 bases, J lost 4 bases, and 14 bases stayed unmatched. This CDR3 has 16 amino acids. Germline V gene data show CDR1 as LNHDA and CDR2 as SQIVND (reference sequence).

This sequence joins TRBV6-1 and TRBJ2-7, with 7 bases matching TRBD1. The CDR3 has 13 amino acids. With V trimmed by 7 bases and J by 4 bases, 7 bases remained unmatched. The germline V gene encodes CDR1 MNHNS and CDR2 SASEGT. The CDR3 region has the DNA TGTGCCAGCAAGGAGGACAGGCCATACGAGCAGTACTTC. The encoded protein is CASKEDRPYEQYF.

The rearrangement links TRBV27 to TRBJ2-2; 8 positions agree with TRBD1. Germline V gene lookup returns CDR1 MNHEY and CDR2 SMNVEV (reference sequence). J was trimmed by 5 bases and V by 0 bases; bases with no gene match: 5. The CDR3 totals 16 residues. The CDR3 loop is CASSLSRGRRTGELFF. In DNA form, the CDR3 reads TGTGCCAGCAGTTTATCCAGGGGGCGCCGAACCGGGGAGCTGTTTTTT.

This clone was picked up a small number of times. The chain combines TRBV7-2 with TRBJ2-7; 10 bases line up with TRBD2. The CDR3 loop spans 17 amino acids. Germline V lookup: CDR1 SGHTA, CDR2 FQGNSA. Trimming cost V 4 bases and J 2 bases; bases outside gene matches: 11. The CDR3 loop is CASSSGTSVSGAYEQYF. The CDR3 DNA reads as TGTGCCAGCAGCTCCGGGACTAGCGTTAGCGGGGCCTACGAGCAGTACTTC.

The table lists this clone with a count of one. This chain uses TRBV19 with TRBJ2-6, with D possibly matching TRBD1 (5 bases). This CDR3 has 18 amino acids. Trimming took 2 bases from V and 0 from J, leaving 14 bases between them. The V gene's germline CDR1 is LNHDA and CDR2 SQIVND (reference sequence). The CDR3 reads CASSIRGRYLSGANVLTF. The CDR3 nucleotides read TGTGCCAGTAGTATAAGGGGCCGTTACCTCTCTGGGGCCAACGTCCTGACTTTC.

This chain connects TRBV6-6 to TRBJ1-2, with TRBD1 identical over 10 bases. CDR1 MNHNY and CDR2 SVGAGI come from the germline V gene (reference sequence). There are 15 residues in the CDR3. Trimming removed 5 bases from V and 4 bases from J; junction bases left unmatched: 7. CDR3: CASSQPGQGIYGYTF. DNA of the CDR3: TGTGCCAGCAGTCAACCGGGACAGGGGATCTATGGCTACACCTTC.

The J gene is TRBJ1-2, the V gene TRBV27; D remains ambiguous. The ends were cut back, 6 bases at V and 3 bases at J, with 17 bases in the middle. This CDR3 contains 15 residues. Germline V gene sequence: CDR1 MNHEY, CDR2 SMNVEV (reference sequence). This CDR3 is CASRSVFAGDYGYTF. The CDR3 coding sequence is TGTGCCAGCAGATCCGTTTTCGCCGGGGACTATGGCTACACCTTC.